This T cell receptor (beta chain) was sequenced during a study of T cell repertoires in cytomegalovirus infection. This clonotype was observed many times. Its antigen is undetermined. Via MiXCR, TCRdb re-called the reads, giving one row per CDR3 protein. The sample has tens of thousands of distinct CDR3 sequences; around 27% are singletons. The origin of this receptor is a human donor in good health (CMV status not recorded). Some clones in this sample may be carry-over from other donors' samples. The source material was CD8+ T cells from cultured PBMCs, sampled from culture after CMV antigen stimulation.

The CDR3 coding sequence is TGTGCCAGCACCACGGGACAAAACACCGGGGAGCTGTTTTTT. Protein product: CASTTGQNTGELFF. The rearrangement joins TRBV27 to TRBJ2-2, with a tentative D call TRBD1 (6 bases). CDR1 MNHEY and CDR2 SMNVEV come from the germline V gene (reference sequence). The CDR3 has 14 residues. V lost 7 bases, J lost 2 bases, and 11 bases lay in between.